This T cell receptor (beta chain) comes out of a study of T cell responses to AZD1222 COVID-19 vaccine. Study overall: Second-dose recipients at about 4 or about 12 weeks were treated as one pooled group.

As for this clone: The antigen remains unidentified.

Points from the study as a whole: Baseline serostatus was positive in only five to seven AZD1222 recipients. Clonal diversity was possibly underestimated; the donors were predominantly white British and more often female.

The CDR3 has 12 amino acids. Trimming removed 6 bases from V and 4 bases from J; junction bases left unmatched: 0. From germline, CDR1 is KGHDR and CDR2 SFDVKD. Using immunoSEQ multiplex PCR, the repertoire was profiled, and TCRdb retains in-frame clones only, with some absent. The sample contains under 150,000 clones, just under 95% of which appear only once. This specimen was peripheral blood, taken on day 0 of AZD1222 vaccination. The TCR was taken from an adult in good health. This sequence joins TRBV24-1 and TRBJ2-5, with TRBD2 matching over 8 bases. CDR3 sequence (DNA): TGTGCCACCAGTAGCGGGGGAGAGACCCAGTACTTC. Protein: CATSSGGETQYF.